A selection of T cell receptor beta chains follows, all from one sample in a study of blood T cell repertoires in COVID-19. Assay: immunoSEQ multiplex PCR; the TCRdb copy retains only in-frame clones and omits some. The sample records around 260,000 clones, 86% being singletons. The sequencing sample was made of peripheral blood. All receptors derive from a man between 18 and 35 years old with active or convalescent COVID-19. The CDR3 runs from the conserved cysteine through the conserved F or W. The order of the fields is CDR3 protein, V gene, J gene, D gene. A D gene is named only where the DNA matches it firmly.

cdr3_aa: CASGQGFYEQYF; v_call: TRBV2; j_call: TRBJ2-7; d_call: TRBD1
cdr3_aa: CASSPGADYYEQYF; v_call: TRBV9; j_call: TRBJ2-7; d_call: .
cdr3_aa: CASSQDLMTAGYEQYF; v_call: TRBV14; j_call: TRBJ2-7; d_call: .
cdr3_aa: CASKERIGNQETQYF; v_call: TRBV11-2; j_call: TRBJ2-5; d_call: .
cdr3_aa: CASSLIGTESYNEQFF; v_call: TRBV28; j_call: TRBJ2-1; d_call: TRBD1
cdr3_aa: CATSPAGKAGELFF; v_call: TRBV10-3; j_call: TRBJ2-2; d_call: .
cdr3_aa: CASSDLGSFSNQPQHF; v_call: TRBV6-1; j_call: TRBJ1-5; d_call: .
cdr3_aa: CASSIVGQLNEKLFF; v_call: TRBV19; j_call: TRBJ1-4; d_call: .
cdr3_aa: CASSHGGDPNTEAFF; v_call: TRBV6-2/TRBV6-3; j_call: TRBJ1-1; d_call: .
cdr3_aa: CASSLVGNSPLHF; v_call: TRBV5-5; j_call: TRBJ1-6; d_call: .
cdr3_aa: CASSLAYSPGAYNEQFF; v_call: TRBV27; j_call: TRBJ2-1; d_call: .
cdr3_aa: CSVARTGRNTIYF; v_call: TRBV29-1; j_call: TRBJ1-3; d_call: TRBD1
cdr3_aa: CASQTSGKYEQYF; v_call: TRBV6-5; j_call: TRBJ2-7; d_call: TRBD2
cdr3_aa: CASSRLTIGGGIEKLFF; v_call: TRBV14; j_call: TRBJ1-4; d_call: TRBD1
cdr3_aa: CATSDLRDNIGYTF; v_call: TRBV24-1; j_call: TRBJ1-2; d_call: .
cdr3_aa: CASSPPTRRTGELFF; v_call: TRBV7-9; j_call: TRBJ2-2; d_call: .
cdr3_aa: CASSPSGTTYEQYF; v_call: TRBV9; j_call: TRBJ2-7; d_call: .
cdr3_aa: CASSFLPGQGMETQYF; v_call: TRBV6-5; j_call: TRBJ2-5; d_call: TRBD1
cdr3_aa: CASSGTGSIYGYTF; v_call: TRBV6-5; j_call: TRBJ1-2; d_call: TRBD1
cdr3_aa: CASSDQGKAGELFF; v_call: TRBV6-1; j_call: TRBJ2-2; d_call: .
cdr3_aa: CASSQGGSGRQETQYF; v_call: TRBV4-2; j_call: TRBJ2-5; d_call: TRBD2
cdr3_aa: CASSLEGTRYEQYF; v_call: TRBV5-1; j_call: TRBJ2-7; d_call: TRBD2
cdr3_aa: CASKSGGRIYNEQFF; v_call: TRBV28; j_call: TRBJ2-1; d_call: .
cdr3_aa: CASSRGAFATNEKLFF; v_call: TRBV5-1; j_call: TRBJ1-4; d_call: .
cdr3_aa: CASSLAGGLYEQYF; v_call: TRBV5-4; j_call: TRBJ2-7; d_call: TRBD2
cdr3_aa: CASSYYQRLAKGEQYF; v_call: TRBV6-2/TRBV6-3; j_call: TRBJ2-7; d_call: TRBD2
cdr3_aa: CATRQGSILMLNYGYTF; v_call: TRBV10-3; j_call: TRBJ1-2; d_call: TRBD1
cdr3_aa: CASTRGGTPYEQYF; v_call: TRBV5-4; j_call: TRBJ2-7; d_call: TRBD2
cdr3_aa: CASSSGGGTEAFF; v_call: TRBV11-1; j_call: TRBJ1-1; d_call: .
cdr3_aa: CSIGTGLGTEAFF; v_call: TRBV29-1; j_call: TRBJ1-1; d_call: TRBD1
cdr3_aa: CASSQDWTVANNEQFF; v_call: TRBV3-1/TRBV3-2; j_call: TRBJ2-1; d_call: .
cdr3_aa: CASSVGRQGPEAFF; v_call: TRBV9; j_call: TRBJ1-1; d_call: TRBD1
cdr3_aa: CASSQGQGHGYTF; v_call: TRBV18; j_call: TRBJ1-2; d_call: TRBD1
cdr3_aa: CASSFSGSPLHF; v_call: TRBV12-3/TRBV12-4; j_call: TRBJ1-6; d_call: .
cdr3_aa: CASSLGGKMETQYF; v_call: TRBV27; j_call: TRBJ2-5; d_call: .
cdr3_aa: CASSLVAGPNTGELFF; v_call: TRBV6-2/TRBV6-3; j_call: TRBJ2-2; d_call: TRBD2
cdr3_aa: CAWARGQRGNTIYF; v_call: TRBV30; j_call: TRBJ1-3; d_call: TRBD1
cdr3_aa: CASSRQGNEKLFF; v_call: TRBV9; j_call: TRBJ1-4; d_call: TRBD1
cdr3_aa: CSASMTGQVNQPQHF; v_call: TRBV20-1; j_call: TRBJ1-5; d_call: TRBD1
cdr3_aa: CASSFQEDTEAFF; v_call: TRBV5-1; j_call: TRBJ1-1; d_call: .
cdr3_aa: CSARQERHYGYTF; v_call: TRBV29-1; j_call: TRBJ1-2; d_call: .
cdr3_aa: CASSLLNQGTPQHF; v_call: TRBV28; j_call: TRBJ1-5; d_call: .
cdr3_aa: CASSLLHEQYF; v_call: TRBV5-6; j_call: TRBJ2-7; d_call: .
cdr3_aa: CASSPSPISDTF; v_call: TRBV6-6; j_call: TRBJ1-2; d_call: .
cdr3_aa: CASSGLAFNEQFF; v_call: TRBV7-2; j_call: TRBJ2-1; d_call: .
cdr3_aa: CACHRGTEAFF; v_call: TRBV30; j_call: TRBJ1-1; d_call: .
cdr3_aa: CASSPGTGGLIF; v_call: TRBV5-1; j_call: TRBJ1-6; d_call: TRBD1
cdr3_aa: CASSEAGRDDEQYF; v_call: TRBV28; j_call: TRBJ2-7; d_call: TRBD2
cdr3_aa: CASSLNAGPANYGYTF; v_call: TRBV6-6; j_call: TRBJ1-2; d_call: .